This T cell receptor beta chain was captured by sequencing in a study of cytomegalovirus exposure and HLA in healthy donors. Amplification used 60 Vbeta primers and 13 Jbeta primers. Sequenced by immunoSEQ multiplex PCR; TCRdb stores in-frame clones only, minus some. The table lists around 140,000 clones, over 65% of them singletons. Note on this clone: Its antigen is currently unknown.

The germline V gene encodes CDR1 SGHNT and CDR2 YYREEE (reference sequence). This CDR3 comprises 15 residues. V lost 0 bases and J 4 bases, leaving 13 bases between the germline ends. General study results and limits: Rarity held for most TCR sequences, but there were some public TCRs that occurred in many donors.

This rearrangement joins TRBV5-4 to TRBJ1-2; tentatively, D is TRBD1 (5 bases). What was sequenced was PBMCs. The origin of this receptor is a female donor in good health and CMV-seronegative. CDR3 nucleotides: TGTGCCAGCAGCTTGGAGACGCAGGGAGGCTATGGCTACACCTTC. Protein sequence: CASSLETQGGYGYTF.